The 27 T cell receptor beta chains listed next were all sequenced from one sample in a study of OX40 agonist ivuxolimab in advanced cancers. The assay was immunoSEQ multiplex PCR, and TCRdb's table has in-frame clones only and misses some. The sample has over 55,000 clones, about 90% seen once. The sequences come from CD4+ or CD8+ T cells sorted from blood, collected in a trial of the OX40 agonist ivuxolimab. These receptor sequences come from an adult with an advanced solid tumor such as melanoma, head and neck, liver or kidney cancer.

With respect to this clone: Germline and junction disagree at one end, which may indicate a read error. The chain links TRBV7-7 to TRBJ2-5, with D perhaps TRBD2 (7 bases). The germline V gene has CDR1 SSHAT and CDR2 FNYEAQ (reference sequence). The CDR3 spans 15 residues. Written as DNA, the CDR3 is TGTGCTAGCAGCTTACAGGCGGGGGCACAAGAGACCCAGTACTTC. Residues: CASSLQAGAQETQYF. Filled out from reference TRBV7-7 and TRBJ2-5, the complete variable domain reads GAGVSQSPRYKVTKRGQDVTLRCDPISSHATLYWYQQALGQGPEFLTYFNYEAQPDKSGLPSDRFSAERPEGSISTLTIQRTEQRDSAMYRCASSLQAGAQETQYFGPGTRLLVL.

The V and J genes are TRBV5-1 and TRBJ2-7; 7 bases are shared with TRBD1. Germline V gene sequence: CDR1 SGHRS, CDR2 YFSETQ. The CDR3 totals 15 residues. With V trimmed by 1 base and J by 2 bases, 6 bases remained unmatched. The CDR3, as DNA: TGCGCCAGCAGCTTGAATGACAGGGAAACCTACGAGCAGTACTTC. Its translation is CASSLNDRETYEQYF.

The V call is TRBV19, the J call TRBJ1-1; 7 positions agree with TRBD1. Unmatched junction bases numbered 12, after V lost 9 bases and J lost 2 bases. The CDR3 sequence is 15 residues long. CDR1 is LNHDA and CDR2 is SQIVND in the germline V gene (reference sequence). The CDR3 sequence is CASHRMGQINTEAFF. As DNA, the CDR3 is TGTGCCAGCCACCGAATGGGACAGATCAACACTGAAGCTTTCTTT.

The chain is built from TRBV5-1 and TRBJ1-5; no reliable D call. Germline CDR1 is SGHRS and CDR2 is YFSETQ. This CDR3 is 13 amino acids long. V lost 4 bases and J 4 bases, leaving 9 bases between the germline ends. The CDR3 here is CASSPDGNQPQHF. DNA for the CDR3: TGCGCCAGCAGCCCTGACGGGAATCAGCCCCAGCATTTT.

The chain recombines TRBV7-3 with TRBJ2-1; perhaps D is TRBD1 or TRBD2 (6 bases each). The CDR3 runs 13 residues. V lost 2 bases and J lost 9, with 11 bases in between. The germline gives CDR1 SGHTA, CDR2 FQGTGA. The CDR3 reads CASSLGGPGEQFF. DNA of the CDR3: TGTGCCAGCAGCTTAGGGGGGCCTGGTGAGCAGTTCTTC.

CDR3 in amino acids: CASSLDRSYQETQYF. CDR3 nucleotides: TGTGCCAGCAGTTTAGACAGGTCGTACCAAGAGACCCAGTACTTC. This sequence joins TRBV27 and TRBJ2-5; D is possibly TRBD1 (6 bases). This CDR3 is 15 amino acids long. The germline CDR1 and CDR2 sequences are MNHEY and SMNVEV (reference sequence). The V end lost 2 bases, the J end lost 0 bases, and 10 bases lay between the germline ends.

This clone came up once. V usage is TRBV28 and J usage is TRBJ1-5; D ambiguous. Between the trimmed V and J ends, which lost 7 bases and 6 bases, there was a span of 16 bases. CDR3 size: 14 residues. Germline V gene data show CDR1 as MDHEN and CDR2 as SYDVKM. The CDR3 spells CASTSPAFGQPQHF. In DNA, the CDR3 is TGTGCCAGCACATCACCAGCCTTCGGTCAGCCCCAGCATTTT.

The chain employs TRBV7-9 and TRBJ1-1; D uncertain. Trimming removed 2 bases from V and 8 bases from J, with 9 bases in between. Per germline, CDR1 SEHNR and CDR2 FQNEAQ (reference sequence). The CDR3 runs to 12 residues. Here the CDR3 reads CASSLSGVEAFF. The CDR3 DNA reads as TGTGCCAGCAGCTTATCGGGAGTCGAAGCTTTCTTT.

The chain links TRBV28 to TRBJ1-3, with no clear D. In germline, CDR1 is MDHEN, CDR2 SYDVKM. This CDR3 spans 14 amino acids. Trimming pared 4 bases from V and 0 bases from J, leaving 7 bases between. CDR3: CASSSTFSGNTIYF. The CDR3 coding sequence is TGTGCCAGCAGTTCCACGTTCTCTGGAAACACCATATATTTT.

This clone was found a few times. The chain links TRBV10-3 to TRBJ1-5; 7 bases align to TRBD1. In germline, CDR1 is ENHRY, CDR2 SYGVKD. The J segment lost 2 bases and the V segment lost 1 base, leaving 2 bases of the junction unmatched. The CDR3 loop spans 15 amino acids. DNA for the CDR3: TGTGCCATCAGTGAGTTCGGGACAGGCAATCAGCCCCAGCATTTT. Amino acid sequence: CAISEFGTGNQPQHF.

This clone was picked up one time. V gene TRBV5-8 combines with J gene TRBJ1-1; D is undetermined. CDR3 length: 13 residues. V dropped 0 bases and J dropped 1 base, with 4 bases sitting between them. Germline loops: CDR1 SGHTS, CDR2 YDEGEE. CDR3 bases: TGTGCCAGCAGCTTGGTCAGGAACACTGAAGCTTTCTTT. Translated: CASSLVRNTEAFF.

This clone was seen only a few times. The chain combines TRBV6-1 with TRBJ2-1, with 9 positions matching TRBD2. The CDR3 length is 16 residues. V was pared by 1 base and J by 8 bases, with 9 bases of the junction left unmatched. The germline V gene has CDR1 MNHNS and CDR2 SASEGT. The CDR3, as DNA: TGTGCCAGCAGTGAAGGTCCGGCGGGAGGGCTTTATGAGCAGTTCTTC. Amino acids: CASSEGPAGGLYEQFF.

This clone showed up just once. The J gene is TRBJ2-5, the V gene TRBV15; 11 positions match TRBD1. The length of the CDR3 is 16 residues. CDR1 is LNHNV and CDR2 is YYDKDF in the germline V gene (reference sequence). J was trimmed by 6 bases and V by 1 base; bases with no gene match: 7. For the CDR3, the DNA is TGTGCCACCAGCAGAGCTGGGACAGGGGGTTTGAAGACCCAGTACTTC. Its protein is CATSRAGTGGLKTQYF.

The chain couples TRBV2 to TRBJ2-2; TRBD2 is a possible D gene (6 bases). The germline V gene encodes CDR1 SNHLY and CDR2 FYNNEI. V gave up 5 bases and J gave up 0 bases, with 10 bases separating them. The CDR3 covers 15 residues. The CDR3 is CASSPEGPNTGELFF. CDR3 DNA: TGTGCCAGCAGTCCGGAGGGCCCGAACACCGGGGAGCTGTTTTTT.

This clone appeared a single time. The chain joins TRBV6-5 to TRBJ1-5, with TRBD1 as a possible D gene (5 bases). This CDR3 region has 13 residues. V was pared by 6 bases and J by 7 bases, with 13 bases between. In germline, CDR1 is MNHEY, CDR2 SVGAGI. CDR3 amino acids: CASSLRVQQPQHF. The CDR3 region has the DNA TGTGCCAGCAGCCTCAGGGTCCAACAGCCCCAGCATTTT.

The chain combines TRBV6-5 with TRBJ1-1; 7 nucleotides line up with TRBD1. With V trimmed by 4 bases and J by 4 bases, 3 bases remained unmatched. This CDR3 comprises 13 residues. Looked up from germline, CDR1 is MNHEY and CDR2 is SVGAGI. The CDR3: CASSWNRGTEAFF. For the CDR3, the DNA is TGTGCCAGCAGTTGGAACAGGGGCACTGAAGCTTTCTTT.

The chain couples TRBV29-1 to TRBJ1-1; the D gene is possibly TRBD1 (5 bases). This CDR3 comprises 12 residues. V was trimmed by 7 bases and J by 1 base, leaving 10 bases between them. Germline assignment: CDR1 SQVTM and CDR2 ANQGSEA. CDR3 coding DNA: TGCAGCGCAGGACAACAGAACACTGAAGCTTTCTTT. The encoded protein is CSAGQQNTEAFF.

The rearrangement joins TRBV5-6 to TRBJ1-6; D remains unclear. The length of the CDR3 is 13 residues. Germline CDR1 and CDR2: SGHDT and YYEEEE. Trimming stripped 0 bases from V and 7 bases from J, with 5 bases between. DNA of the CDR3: TGTGCCAGCAGCTTGGCGAGGAATTCACCCCTCCACTTT. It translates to CASSLARNSPLHF.

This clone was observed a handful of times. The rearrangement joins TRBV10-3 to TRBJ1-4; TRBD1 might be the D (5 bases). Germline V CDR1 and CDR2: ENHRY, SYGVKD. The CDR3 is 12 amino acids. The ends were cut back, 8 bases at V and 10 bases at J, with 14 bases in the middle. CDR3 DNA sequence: TGTGCCATCGGGGACTTTGGGGGAAAACTGTTTTTT. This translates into CAIGDFGGKLFF.

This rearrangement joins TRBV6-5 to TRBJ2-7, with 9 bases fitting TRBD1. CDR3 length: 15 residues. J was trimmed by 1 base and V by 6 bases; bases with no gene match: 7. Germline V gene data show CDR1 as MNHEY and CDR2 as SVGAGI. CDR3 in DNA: TGTGCCAGCAGACTTCGACAGGGGGGGTCCTACGAGCAGTACTTC. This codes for CASRLRQGGSYEQYF.

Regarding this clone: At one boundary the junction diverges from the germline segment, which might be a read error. The CDR3 bases are TGCGCCAGCAGCCAATCACTTCCCTACGAGCAGCACTTC. Encoded protein: CASSQSLPYEQHF. V gene TRBV4-3 combines with J gene TRBJ2-7; D is uncertain. CDR3 length: 13 residues. CDR1 is LGHNA, CDR2 YSLEER, per germline.

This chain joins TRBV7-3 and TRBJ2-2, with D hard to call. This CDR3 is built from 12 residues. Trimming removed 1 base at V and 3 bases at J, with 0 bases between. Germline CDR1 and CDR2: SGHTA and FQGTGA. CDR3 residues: CASSLNTGELFF. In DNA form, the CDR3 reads TGTGCCAGCAGCTTAAACACCGGGGAGCTGTTTTTT.

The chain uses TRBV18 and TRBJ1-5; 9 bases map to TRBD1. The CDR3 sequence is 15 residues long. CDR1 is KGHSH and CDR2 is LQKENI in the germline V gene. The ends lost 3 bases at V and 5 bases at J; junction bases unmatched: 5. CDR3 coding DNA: TGTGCCAGCTCACCGCCGGGACAGGGAGATCAGCCCCAGCATTTT. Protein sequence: CASSPPGQGDQPQHF.

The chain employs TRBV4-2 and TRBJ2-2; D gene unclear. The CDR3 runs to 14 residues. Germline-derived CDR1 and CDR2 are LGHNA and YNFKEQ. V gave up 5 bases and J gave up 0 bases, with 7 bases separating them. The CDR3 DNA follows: TGTGCCAGCAGCTTAGGTCCGAACACCGGGGAGCTGTTTTTT. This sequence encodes CASSLGPNTGELFF.

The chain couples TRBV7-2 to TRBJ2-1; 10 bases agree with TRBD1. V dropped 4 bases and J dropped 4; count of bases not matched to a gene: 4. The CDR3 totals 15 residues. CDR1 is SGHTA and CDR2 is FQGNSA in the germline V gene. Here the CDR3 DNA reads TGTGCCAGCAGCTCCCCGGGACAGGGGTACAATGAGCAGTTCTTC. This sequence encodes CASSSPGQGYNEQFF.

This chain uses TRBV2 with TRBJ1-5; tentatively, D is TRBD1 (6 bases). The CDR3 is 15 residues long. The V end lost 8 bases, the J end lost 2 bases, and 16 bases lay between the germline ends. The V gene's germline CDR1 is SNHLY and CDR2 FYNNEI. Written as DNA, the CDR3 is TGTGCCAGCGCCCGGAACGGGGGCGGCAATCAGCCCCAGCATTTT. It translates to CASARNGGGNQPQHF.

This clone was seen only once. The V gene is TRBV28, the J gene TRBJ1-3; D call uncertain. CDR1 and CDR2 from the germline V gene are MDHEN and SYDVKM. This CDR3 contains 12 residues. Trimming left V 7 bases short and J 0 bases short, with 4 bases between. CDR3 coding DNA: TGTGCCAGCAAATTCTCTGGAAACACCATATATTTT. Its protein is CASKFSGNTIYF.